One TCR beta chain is described in this entry. The data stem from a study of T cell changes during pregnancy in multiple sclerosis. This CDR3 has 18 residues. Trimming cost V 4 bases and J 0 bases; bases outside gene matches: 12. Germline CDR1 SEHNR, CDR2 FQNEAQ (reference sequence). The data were produced by immunoSEQ multiplex PCR, yet TCRdb's version contains in-frame clones alone and is incomplete. The repertoire holds around 50,000 clones, with about 90% as singletons. V gene TRBV7-9 combines with J gene TRBJ1-1; 9 bases are shared with TRBD1. This receptor was taken from a female donor in good health, enrolled as a control in a pregnancy study. Specimen: CD4+ T cells from peripheral blood mononuclear cells, collected after pregnancy. CDR3 nucleotides: TGTGCCAGCAGCTCCGACCCGGGACAGGGAGGTTTGAACACTGAAGCTTTCTTT. Amino acids: CASSSDPGQGGLNTEAFF.